Included here is one TCR beta chain sequence, with context. The CDR3 is 14 amino acids. Trimming took off 10 bases at V and 4 bases at J, with 17 bases between the two ends. The germline CDR1 and CDR2 sequences are MNHEY and SVGAGI. Produced via immunoSEQ multiplex PCR; TCRdb's table is partial and in-frame only. The repertoire holds approximately 59,000 clones, with nearly 95% as singletons. These data come from a study of technical replicates of blood from a handful of donors. V and J are TRBV6-5 and TRBJ2-1; tentative D call: TRBD1 (5 bases). The clonotype was recovered from a human donor in good health. Some clones in this sample may be carry-over from other donors' samples. Input material: PBMCs. CDR3 nucleotide sequence: TGTGCCACCCTCAAGGGGCAGGGATACAATGAGCAGTTCTTC. This gives the protein CATLKGQGYNEQFF.